The 2 T cell receptor beta chains given below trace back to one sample, sequenced in a study of memory CD4+ T cells and cytomegalovirus serostatus. Single viable CD3+CD4+CD8-CD45RO+ cells were sorted as the memory CD4+ T cells. Produced via immunoSEQ multiplex PCR; TCRdb's table is partial and in-frame only. The sample has roughly 53,000 clones, around 76% seen once; the top ten hold 1.5% to 2%. The sequenced sample was memory CD4+ T cells from blood. These receptors all come from an adult in good health and CMV-seronegative.

The CDR3 reads CASSRTTGDNEKLFF. DNA for the CDR3: TGCGCCAGCAGCCGCACGACAGGGGATAATGAAAAACTGTTTTTT. The genes are TRBV5-1 and TRBJ1-4, with 8 positions matching TRBD1. The V segment lost 4 bases and the J segment 4 bases; nucleotides outside the gene matches: 6. Germline CDR1 SGHRS, CDR2 YFSETQ. This CDR3 has 15 amino acids.

This clone has only one observation. V and J are TRBV4-1 and TRBJ2-3; D gene ambiguous. CDR1 MGHRA and CDR2 YSYEKL come from the germline V gene. This CDR3 spans 14 amino acids. The germline V and J ends were trimmed by 1 base and 9 bases, with 14 bases remaining between them. The CDR3 nucleotides are TGCGCCAGCAGCCAAGCACCCACGATAACGACGCAGTATTTT. Translating gives CASSQAPTITTQYF.